This T cell receptor beta chain was retrieved from a study of T cell responses to AZD1222 COVID-19 vaccine. TCRdb's table, derived via immunoSEQ multiplex PCR, lists solely in-frame clones and lacks some. The table has about 130,000 clones, roughly 92% seen once; the top ten hold approximately 5.4%. CDR1 MGHDK and CDR2 SYGVNS come from the germline V gene. V lost 2 bases, J lost 4 bases, and 6 bases stayed unmatched. This CDR3 spans 16 amino acids. The chain uses TRBV25-1 and TRBJ1-4; 8 bases are shared with TRBD1. The sequence was obtained from an adult in good health. The sample here was peripheral blood, taken on day 0 of AZD1222 vaccination. The CDR3 region is CASSEPWTGFNEKLFF. CDR3 in DNA: TGTGCCAGCAGTGAACCCTGGACAGGGTTTAATGAAAAACTGTTTTTT. Using reference TRBV25-1 and TRBJ1-4 for the parts outside the CDR3, the full variable domain is EADIYQTPRYLVIGTGKKITLECSQTMGHDKMYWYQQDPGMELHLIHYSYGVNSTEKGDLSSESTVSRIRTEHFPLTLESARPSHTSQYLCASSEPWTGFNEKLFFGSGTQLSVL.